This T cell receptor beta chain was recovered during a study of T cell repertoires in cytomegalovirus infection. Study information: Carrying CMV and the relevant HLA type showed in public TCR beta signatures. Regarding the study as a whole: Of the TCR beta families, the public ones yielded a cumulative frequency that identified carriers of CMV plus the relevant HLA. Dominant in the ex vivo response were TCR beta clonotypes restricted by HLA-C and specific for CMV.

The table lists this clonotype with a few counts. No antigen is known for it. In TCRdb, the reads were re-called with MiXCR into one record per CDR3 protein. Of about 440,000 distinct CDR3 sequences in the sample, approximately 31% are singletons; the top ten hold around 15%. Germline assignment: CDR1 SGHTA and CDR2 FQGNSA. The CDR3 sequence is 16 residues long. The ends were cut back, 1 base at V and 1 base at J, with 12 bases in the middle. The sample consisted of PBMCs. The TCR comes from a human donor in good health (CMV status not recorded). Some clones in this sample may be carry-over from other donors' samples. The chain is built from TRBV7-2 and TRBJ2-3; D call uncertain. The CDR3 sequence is CASSLGQNSGTDTQYF. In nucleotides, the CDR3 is TGTGCCAGCAGCTTAGGTCAAAATTCGGGCACAGATACGCAGTATTTT.